This T cell receptor (beta chain) was captured by sequencing in a study of technical replicates of blood from a few donors. The CDR3 has 16 amino acids. Trimming cost V 5 bases and J 2 bases, with 18 bases left between them. The germline V gene encodes CDR1 SGHRS and CDR2 YFSETQ. This clone is a singleton in its sample. Profiling relied on immunoSEQ multiplex PCR, and the TCRdb table lists in-frame clones only, not all of them. Of over 65,000 clones listed, roughly 97% are singletons. The clonotype was recovered from a human donor in good health. Sequenced sample: T cells isolated from PBMCs. This chain joins TRBV5-1 and TRBJ2-3, with D perhaps TRBD2 (6 bases). CDR3 in amino acids: CASSRDSQLVTDTQYF. The CDR3 DNA reads TGCGCCAGCAGTCGGGACTCTCAACTAGTCACAGATACGCAGTATTTT. The full variable domain, completed using reference TRBV5-1 and TRBJ2-3, is KAGVTQTPRYLIKTRGQQVTLSCSPISGHRSVSWYQQTPGQGLQFLFEYFSETQRNKGNFPGRFSGRQFSNSRSEMNVSTLELGDSALYLCASSRDSQLVTDTQYFGPGTRLTVL.